This T cell receptor (beta chain) was retrieved from a study of radiation and T cells in renal cell carcinoma. The time point is: blood 4 weeks post-SBRT, at nephrectomy. Treatment noted: 15 Gy SBRT to primary tumor, nephrectomy 4 weeks later. Clear cell pathology was present in this patient's renal cell carcinoma. A note on this clone: Its specificity is not known.

CDR3 size: 16 residues. Germline CDR1 SGDLS, CDR2 YYNGEE. V lost 3 bases to trimming and J lost 2 bases, with 17 bases between them. Produced via immunoSEQ multiplex PCR; TCRdb's table is partial and in-frame only. The profile shows 150,000 to 200,000 clones, less than 90% of them singletons. Study results and limitations: Pretreatment tumor biopsies were lacking, so baseline clonotypes are unknown.

The sequence came from a woman between 45 and 60 years old with renal cell carcinoma. This chain joins TRBV9 and TRBJ1-2; maybe TRBD1 (6 bases). Sample: blood, taken from a patient whose treatment included radiotherapy and nephrectomy. The CDR3, as DNA: TGTGCCAGCAGCGCCGATCGAGGGAGGGGGAACTATGGCTACACCTTC. Protein sequence: CASSADRGRGNYGYTF.